Each of the 20 T cell receptor beta chains below was sequenced from the same sample in a study of blood T cell repertoires in COVID-19. The method was immunoSEQ multiplex PCR; TCRdb's version includes in-frame clones alone and lacks a portion of them. The table shows around 200,000 clones, with about nine tenths occurring only once. The specimen was PBMCs or T cells enriched from blood (not recorded which). The receptors here all came from a man aged 25 to 40 who had recovered from COVID-19.

The rearrangement links TRBV4-1 to TRBJ2-2, with TRBD1 identical over 9 bases. V shed 4 bases and J 2 bases; nucleotides not matched to a gene: 5. The length of the CDR3 is 16 residues. From germline, CDR1 is MGHRA and CDR2 YSYEKL. This CDR3 is CASSLGQGRNTGELFF. For the CDR3, the DNA is TGCGCCAGCAGCCTAGGACAGGGGAGAAACACCGGGGAGCTGTTTTTT.

This chain joins TRBV27 and TRBJ2-7, with D uncertain. Trimming shortened V by 8 bases and J by 6 bases, and 11 bases separated the two germline ends. CDR1 is MNHEY and CDR2 is SMNVEV in the germline V gene (reference sequence). The CDR3 totals 11 residues. The chain's CDR3 is CASATVGEQYF. CDR3 in DNA: TGTGCCAGCGCCACAGTCGGCGAGCAGTACTTC.

The chain uses TRBV18 and TRBJ1-1; TRBD1 is a possible D gene (6 bases). The germline V gene has CDR1 KGHSH and CDR2 LQKENI. The CDR3 loop spans 15 amino acids. Trimming took 6 bases from V and 5 from J, leaving 19 bases between them. CDR3 protein: CASSRMSGQQTEAFF. For the CDR3, the DNA is TGTGCCAGCTCTCGAATGTCAGGACAGCAGACTGAAGCTTTCTTT.

CDR3 coding DNA: TGTGCCAGTAGTATAGCGGGACTAAGCACAGATACGCAGTATTTT. Its protein is CASSIAGLSTDTQYF. V is TRBV19 and J is TRBJ2-3; 7 bases match TRBD2. CDR3 length: 15 residues. V lost 1 base and J lost 0; bases outside the gene matches: 1. Looked up from germline, CDR1 is LNHDA and CDR2 is SQIVND (reference sequence).

CDR3 sequence reads: CASSLVMTSAINEQFF. CDR3 DNA sequence: TGTGCCAGCAGCTTAGTGATGACTAGCGCCATAAATGAGCAGTTCTTC. The chain links TRBV11-3 to TRBJ2-1, with 8 nucleotides matching TRBD2. The CDR3 runs to 16 residues. Germline CDR1 reads SGHNT; CDR2 reads YENEEA. With V trimmed by 1 base and J by 7 bases, 9 bases remained unmatched.

The chain joins TRBV7-9 to TRBJ2-5; 8 positions agree with TRBD1. The germline CDR1 and CDR2 sequences are SEHNR and FQNEAQ (reference sequence). The CDR3 contains 13 residues. V lost 5 bases, J lost 5 bases, and 4 bases stayed unmatched. The CDR3 is CASSLDRAETQYF. In DNA, the CDR3 is TGTGCCAGCAGCCTGGACAGGGCGGAGACCCAGTACTTC.

The chain carries TRBV6-5 and TRBJ2-7, with 11 bases that match TRBD2. V shed 2 bases, J shed 4 bases, and the junction held 7 bases outside the gene matches. CDR1 is MNHEY and CDR2 is SVGAGI in the germline V gene. The CDR3 is 16 amino acids. In DNA form, the CDR3 reads TGTGCCAGCAGTTACCTAACTAGCGGGGGAGAATACGAGCAGTACTTC. Protein sequence: CASSYLTSGGEYEQYF.

In its sample, this clone was seen once. The rearrangement uses TRBV7-8 and TRBJ1-4, with TRBD1 as a possible D gene (5 bases). Trimming pared 2 bases from V and 8 bases from J, leaving 9 bases between. Germline loops: CDR1 SGHVS, CDR2 FQNEAQ. The CDR3 loop spans 13 amino acids. As DNA, the CDR3 is TGTGCCAGCAGCTTACAGGGTAACGAAAAACTGTTTTTT. This encodes CASSLQGNEKLFF.

The V and J genes are TRBV27 and TRBJ1-2, with TRBD1 identical over 9 bases. With 4 bases clipped from V and 4 bases from J, the junction kept 7 bases outside the gene matches. CDR1 is MNHEY and CDR2 is SMNVEV in the germline V gene (reference sequence). This CDR3 is 15 amino acids long. CDR3 DNA: TGTGCCAGCAGTTCCTCGACAGGGGGAGCCTATGGCTACACCTTC. It encodes CASSSSTGGAYGYTF.

This chain links TRBV4-3 with TRBJ1-2; a weak D match, TRBD1 (6 bases). Germline loops: CDR1 LGHNA, CDR2 YSLEER. V was clipped by 0 bases and J by 8 bases, with 16 bases between them. This CDR3 has 15 residues. In DNA form, the CDR3 reads TGCGCCAGCAGCCAAGAAGGCAGGGGTATGGGCGGCTACACCTTC. As protein: CASSQEGRGMGGYTF.

The V gene is TRBV6-2 or TRBV6-3, the J gene TRBJ2-1; a weak D match, TRBD2 (6 bases). Trimming pared 0 bases from V and 3 bases from J, leaving 12 bases between. Germline V gene data show CDR1 as MNHEY and CDR2 as SVGEGT. CDR3 length: 16 residues. The CDR3 spells CASSYSRGLFYNEQFF. The DNA for the CDR3 is TGTGCCAGCAGTTACTCGAGAGGACTATTCTACAATGAGCAGTTCTTC.

The chain links TRBV5-8 to TRBJ1-6, with 8 positions matching TRBD1. V lost 0 bases to trimming and J lost 7 bases; unmatched junction nucleotides: 9. Germline V gives CDR1 SGHTS, CDR2 YDEGEE. The length of the CDR3 is 17 residues. The CDR3 is CASSLEVRGQENSPLHF. In DNA, the CDR3 is TGTGCCAGCAGCTTGGAAGTCAGGGGGCAGGAAAATTCACCCCTCCACTTT.

This sequence joins TRBV5-5 and TRBJ2-7, with D perhaps matching TRBD2 (6 bases). V was clipped by 0 bases and J by 5 bases, with 21 bases between them. The germline V gene has CDR1 SGHKS and CDR2 YYEKEE (reference sequence). The CDR3 has 17 amino acids. CDR3 bases: TGTGCCAGCAGCTTGGTAGGTAGCGGAGCTCCAGGCGACGAGCAGTACTTC. Its translation: CASSLVGSGAPGDEQYF.

The chain links TRBV6-6 to TRBJ2-7, with a weak D call TRBD1 (5 bases). Trimming took 2 bases from V and 2 from J, leaving 7 bases between them. This CDR3 contains 13 residues. Germline V CDR1 and CDR2: MNHNY, SVGAGI (reference sequence). The CDR3 DNA follows: TGTGCCAGCAGTTACCACAGGACCTACGAGCAGTACTTC. It yields the protein CASSYHRTYEQYF.

The chain employs TRBV6-5 and TRBJ2-7, with TRBD1 matching 8 bases. This CDR3 comprises 15 residues. Germline V CDR1 and CDR2: MNHEY, SVGAGI. With 0 bases clipped from V and 2 bases from J, the junction kept 3 bases outside the gene matches. CDR3 protein: CASSYSSGQAYEQYF. Here the CDR3 DNA reads TGTGCCAGCAGTTACTCCTCGGGACAGGCCTACGAGCAGTACTTC.

The chain carries TRBV6-5 and TRBJ1-5; TRBD1 might be the D (6 bases). The germline V gene encodes CDR1 MNHEY and CDR2 SVGAGI. V lost 4 bases to trimming and J lost 4 bases, with 8 bases between them. The CDR3 length is 13 residues. CDR3: CASSWGQNQPQHF. CDR3 nucleotide sequence: TGTGCCAGCAGTTGGGGGCAGAATCAGCCCCAGCATTTT.

Regarding this clone: This sample includes further DNA sequences coding for the same CDR3. The chain uses TRBV12-3 or TRBV12-4 and TRBJ2-7; 7 nucleotides line up with TRBD1. CDR3 length: 13 residues. Unmatched junction bases numbered 2, after V lost 6 bases and J lost 0 bases. The DNA of the CDR3 is TGTGCCAGCAGCCGGGACAGCTCCTACGAGCAGTACTTC. Residues: CASSRDSSYEQYF.

V gene TRBV2 combines with J gene TRBJ1-2, with D uncertain. Trimming shortened V by 3 bases and J by 1 base, and 12 bases separated the two germline ends. The germline V gene encodes CDR1 SNHLY and CDR2 FYNNEI. The CDR3 consists of 15 residues. The chain's CDR3 is CASSESVDFNYGYTF. The CDR3 DNA reads TGTGCCAGCAGTGAGAGTGTGGACTTTAACTATGGCTACACCTTC.

The J gene is TRBJ2-7, the V gene TRBV6-6; 8 nucleotides line up with TRBD1. Trimming at V came to 4 bases and at J to 2 bases, leaving 4 bases not matched to a gene. In germline, CDR1 is MNHNY, CDR2 SVGAGI (reference sequence). CDR3 size: 14 residues. For the CDR3, the DNA is TGTGCCAGCAGTTCGCCGACAGGGGCCTACGAGCAGTACTTC. This gives the protein CASSSPTGAYEQYF.

The V and J genes are TRBV3-1 (or the pseudogene TRBV3-2) and TRBJ1-3; D is undetermined. This CDR3 has 15 residues. CDR1 is LGHDT, CDR2 YNNKEL, per germline (reference sequence). Trimming took 1 base from V and 3 from J, leaving 10 bases between them. The CDR3 reads CASSQVNRIGNTIYF. For the CDR3, the DNA is TGTGCCAGCAGCCAAGTTAACAGAATTGGAAACACCATATATTTT.